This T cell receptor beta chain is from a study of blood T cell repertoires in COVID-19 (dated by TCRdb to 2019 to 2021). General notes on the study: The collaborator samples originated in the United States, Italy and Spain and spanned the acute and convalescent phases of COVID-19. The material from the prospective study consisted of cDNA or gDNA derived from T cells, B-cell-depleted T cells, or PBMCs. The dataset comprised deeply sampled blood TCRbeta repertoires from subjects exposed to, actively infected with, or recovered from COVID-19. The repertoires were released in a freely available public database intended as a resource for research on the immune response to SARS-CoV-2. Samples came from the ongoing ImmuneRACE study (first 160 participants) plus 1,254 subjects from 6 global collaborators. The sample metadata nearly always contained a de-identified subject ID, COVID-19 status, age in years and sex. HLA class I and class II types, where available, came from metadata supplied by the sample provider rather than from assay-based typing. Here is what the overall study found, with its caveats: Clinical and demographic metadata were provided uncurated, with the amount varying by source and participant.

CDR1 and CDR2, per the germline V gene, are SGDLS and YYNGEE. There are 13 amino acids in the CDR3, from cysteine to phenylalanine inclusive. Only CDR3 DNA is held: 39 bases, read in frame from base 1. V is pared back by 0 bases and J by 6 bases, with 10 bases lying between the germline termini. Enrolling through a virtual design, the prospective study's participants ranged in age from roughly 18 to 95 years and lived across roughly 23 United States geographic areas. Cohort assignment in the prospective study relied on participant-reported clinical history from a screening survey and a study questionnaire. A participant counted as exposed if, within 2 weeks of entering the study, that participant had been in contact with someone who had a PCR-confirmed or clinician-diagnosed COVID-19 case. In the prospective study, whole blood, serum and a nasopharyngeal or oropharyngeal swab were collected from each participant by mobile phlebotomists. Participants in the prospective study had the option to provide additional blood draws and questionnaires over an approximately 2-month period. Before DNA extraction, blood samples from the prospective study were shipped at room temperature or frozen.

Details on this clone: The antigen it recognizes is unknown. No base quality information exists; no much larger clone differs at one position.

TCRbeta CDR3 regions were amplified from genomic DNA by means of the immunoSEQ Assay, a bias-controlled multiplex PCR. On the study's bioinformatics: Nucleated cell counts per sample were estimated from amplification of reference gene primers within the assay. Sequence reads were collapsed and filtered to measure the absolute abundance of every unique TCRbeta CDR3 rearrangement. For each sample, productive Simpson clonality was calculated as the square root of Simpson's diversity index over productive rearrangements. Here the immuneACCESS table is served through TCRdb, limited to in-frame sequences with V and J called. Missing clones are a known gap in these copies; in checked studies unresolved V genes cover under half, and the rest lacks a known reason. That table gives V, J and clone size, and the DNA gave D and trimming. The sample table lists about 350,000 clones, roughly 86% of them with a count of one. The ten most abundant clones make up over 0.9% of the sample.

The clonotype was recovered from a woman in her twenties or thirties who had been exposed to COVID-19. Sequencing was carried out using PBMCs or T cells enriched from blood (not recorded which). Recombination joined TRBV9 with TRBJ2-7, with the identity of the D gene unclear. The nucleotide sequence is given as TGTGCCAGCAGCGTAGCCGCCCGCGGCGAGCAGTACTTC. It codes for CASSVAARGEQYF.